This TCR beta chain was observed in a study of cytomegalovirus exposure and HLA in healthy donors. Study-wide findings and caveats: In a later analysis, at a false discovery rate of 0.05, about 16,000 TCR beta sequences matched HLA alleles.

Unrecorded immune exposures were likely, despite nominal health at sampling. Notes on this clone: Its antigen is undetermined.

The study ran its PCR with 60 Vbeta and 13 Jbeta primers. Sequencing used immunoSEQ multiplex PCR; TCRdb keeps in-frame clones, though not all of them. The sample has 150,000 to 200,000 clones, 80% seen once; the top ten hold 6.3%. V was pared by 5 bases and J by 4 bases, with 14 bases of the junction left unmatched. Germline CDR1 LNHDA, CDR2 SQIVND (reference sequence). The CDR3 loop spans 17 amino acids. The sample comprised PBMCs. The TCR was taken from a male donor in good health and CMV-seropositive. V usage is TRBV19 and J usage is TRBJ1-1; 9 bases align to TRBD1. This CDR3 is CASSRILGTGSRTEAFF. CDR3 bases: TGTGCCAGTAGTCGGATCCTCGGGACAGGGTCTCGCACTGAAGCTTTCTTT.